This is a list of T cell receptor beta chains from one sample in a study of blood T cell repertoires in COVID-19. Sequenced by immunoSEQ multiplex PCR; TCRdb stores in-frame clones only, minus some. The data hold 250,000 or so clones, with about 93% observed a single time. Input material: peripheral blood. Receptors originate from a man aged 30-40 years with COVID-19, enrolled during active disease. Both conserved end residues are part of each CDR3. D genes are given only for firm matches. A row's size may be missing; if present it is once, few, many or a size class.

v_call: TRBV10-3
d_call: TRBD1
clone_size: .
j_call: TRBJ1-5
cdr3_aa: CATNRGSNQPQHF
cdr3_nt: TGTGCCACCAACAGGGGGAGCAATCAGCCCCAGCATTTT

v_call: TRBV21-1
d_call: .
clone_size: .
j_call: TRBJ2-7
cdr3_aa: CASSNERGPYEQYF
cdr3_nt: TGTGCCAGCAGCAACGAGCGGGGCCCCTACGAGCAGTACTTC

v_call: TRBV29-1
d_call: .
clone_size: .
j_call: TRBJ2-5
cdr3_aa: CSVAVSRVETQYF
cdr3_nt: TGCAGCGTTGCGGTTTCGAGGGTGGAGACCCAGTACTTC

v_call: TRBV5-1
d_call: .
clone_size: .
j_call: TRBJ1-3
cdr3_aa: CASSLDARDTIYF
cdr3_nt: TGCGCCAGCAGCTTGGATGCCAGGGACACCATATATTTT

v_call: TRBV6-5
d_call: .
clone_size: .
j_call: TRBJ1-5
cdr3_aa: CASLSGARGNQPQHF
cdr3_nt: TGTGCCAGCTTGTCAGGGGCACGGGGCAATCAGCCCCAGCATTTT

v_call: TRBV10-3
d_call: TRBD1
clone_size: once
j_call: TRBJ2-7
cdr3_aa: CAISETRDSSYEQYF
cdr3_nt: TGTGCCATCAGTGAGACCCGGGACAGCTCCTACGAGCAGTACTTC

v_call: TRBV4-2
d_call: .
clone_size: .
j_call: TRBJ2-7
cdr3_aa: CASSRRVRDPPDEQYF
cdr3_nt: TGTGCCAGCAGCCGGAGGGTGCGGGACCCCCCTGACGAGCAGTACTTC

v_call: TRBV6-5
d_call: .
clone_size: .
j_call: TRBJ1-1
cdr3_aa: CASSPRTVANTEAFF
cdr3_nt: TGTGCCAGCAGCCCGCGGACAGTAGCGAACACTGAAGCTTTCTTT

v_call: TRBV10-2
d_call: TRBD1
clone_size: once
j_call: TRBJ1-4
cdr3_aa: CASTLKLLTGANEKLFF
cdr3_nt: TGCGCCAGCACCCTGAAGCTTCTGACAGGGGCTAATGAAAAACTGTTTTTT

v_call: TRBV2
d_call: .
clone_size: .
j_call: TRBJ1-5
cdr3_aa: CASQIDTGINQPQHF
cdr3_nt: TGTGCCAGCCAAATTGATACAGGGATCAATCAGCCCCAGCATTTT

v_call: TRBV29-1
d_call: .
clone_size: .
j_call: TRBJ1-2
cdr3_aa: CSVGDMNYGYTF
cdr3_nt: TGCAGCGTTGGAGACATGAACTATGGCTACACCTTC

v_call: TRBV7-3
d_call: .
clone_size: .
j_call: TRBJ1-6
cdr3_aa: CASSLGGVPSPLHF
cdr3_nt: TGTGCCAGCAGCTTAGGGGGCGTTCCTTCACCCCTCCACTTT

v_call: TRBV5-1
d_call: TRBD2
clone_size: .
j_call: TRBJ2-5
cdr3_aa: CASSPDTSGVNQETQYF
cdr3_nt: TGCGCCAGCAGCCCCGATACTAGCGGGGTAAACCAAGAGACCCAGTACTTC

v_call: TRBV23-1
d_call: .
clone_size: .
j_call: TRBJ2-7
cdr3_aa: CASSQGGAHEQYF
cdr3_nt: TGCGCCAGCAGTCAGGGGGGGGCCCACGAGCAGTACTTC

v_call: TRBV5-6
d_call: .
clone_size: .
j_call: TRBJ2-5
cdr3_aa: CASSPGEETQYF
cdr3_nt: TGTGCCAGCAGCCCAGGGGAAGAGACCCAGTACTTC

v_call: TRBV5-1
d_call: .
clone_size: once
j_call: TRBJ1-1
cdr3_aa: CASSSLQGTNTEAFF
cdr3_nt: TGCGCCAGCAGCTCACTACAGGGAACGAACACTGAAGCTTTCTTT

v_call: TRBV29-1
d_call: TRBD1
clone_size: .
j_call: TRBJ1-3
cdr3_aa: CSVDDHSGQRGLDTIYF
cdr3_nt: TGCAGCGTTGACGATCATTCAGGGCAAAGGGGGCTAGACACCATATATTTT

v_call: TRBV3-1/TRBV3-2
d_call: .
clone_size: .
j_call: TRBJ1-3
cdr3_aa: CASSQVNSGNTIYF
cdr3_nt: TGTGCCAGCAGCCAAGTTAACAGTGGAAACACCATATATTTT

v_call: TRBV14
d_call: .
clone_size: .
j_call: TRBJ2-7
cdr3_aa: CASSQYYEQYF
cdr3_nt: TGTGCCAGCAGCCAATACTACGAGCAGTACTTC

v_call: TRBV3-1/TRBV3-2
d_call: .
clone_size: .
j_call: TRBJ2-3
cdr3_aa: CASRGGPTDTQYF
cdr3_nt: TGTGCCAGCAGAGGGGGACCCACAGATACGCAGTATTTT

v_call: TRBV6-5
d_call: TRBD1
clone_size: .
j_call: TRBJ1-1
cdr3_aa: CASRGTVNTEAFF
cdr3_nt: TGTGCCAGCAGAGGGACAGTGAACACTGAAGCTTTCTTT

v_call: TRBV6-5
d_call: TRBD1
clone_size: .
j_call: TRBJ1-2
cdr3_aa: CASSTTGVVYGYTF
cdr3_nt: TGTGCCAGCAGTACGACAGGGGTCGTCTATGGCTACACCTTC

v_call: TRBV5-1
d_call: TRBD2
clone_size: .
j_call: TRBJ2-1
cdr3_aa: CASSPSGGFFEQFF
cdr3_nt: TGCGCCAGCAGTCCTAGCGGGGGGTTCTTTGAGCAGTTCTTC

v_call: TRBV13
d_call: TRBD2
clone_size: .
j_call: TRBJ2-2
cdr3_aa: CASSWTSGTGELFF
cdr3_nt: TGTGCCAGCAGCTGGACTAGCGGTACCGGGGAGCTGTTTTTT

v_call: TRBV5-1
d_call: .
clone_size: .
j_call: TRBJ1-4
cdr3_aa: CASSLGSPNEKLFF
cdr3_nt: TGCGCCAGCAGCTTGGGCAGTCCAAATGAAAAACTGTTTTTT

v_call: TRBV2
d_call: .
clone_size: .
j_call: TRBJ1-2
cdr3_aa: CASRPRGLGYTF
cdr3_nt: TGTGCCAGCAGGCCCAGAGGGCTTGGCTACACCTTC

v_call: TRBV27
d_call: TRBD1
clone_size: .
j_call: TRBJ1-5
cdr3_aa: CASSLFVTGGPGLHQPQHF
cdr3_nt: TGTGCCAGCAGTTTATTTGTGACAGGGGGGCCCGGTTTACATCAGCCCCAGCATTTT

v_call: TRBV27
d_call: .
clone_size: .
j_call: TRBJ1-4
cdr3_aa: CASSLSGVPKLFF
cdr3_nt: TGTGCCAGCAGCCTCTCCGGGGTACCAAAACTGTTTTTT

v_call: TRBV19
d_call: TRBD2
clone_size: .
j_call: TRBJ2-1
cdr3_aa: CASSIDGLALQGEQFF
cdr3_nt: TGTGCCAGTAGTATAGACGGACTAGCACTGCAGGGTGAGCAGTTCTTC

v_call: TRBV12-5
d_call: .
clone_size: .
j_call: TRBJ2-3
cdr3_aa: CASRSTVDTQYF
cdr3_nt: TGTGCTAGTCGATCCACAGTAGATACGCAGTATTTT

v_call: TRBV3-1/TRBV3-2
d_call: .
clone_size: .
j_call: TRBJ2-2
cdr3_aa: CASSPRERTYTGELFF
cdr3_nt: TGTGCCAGCAGCCCTCGCGAACGGACTTACACCGGGGAGCTGTTTTTT

v_call: TRBV19
d_call: TRBD1
clone_size: .
j_call: TRBJ1-2
cdr3_aa: CASSITGGDYGYTF
cdr3_nt: TGTGCCAGTAGTATCACAGGGGGGGACTATGGCTACACCTTC

v_call: TRBV18
d_call: .
clone_size: .
j_call: TRBJ1-2
cdr3_aa: CASSPPNEVRGYTF
cdr3_nt: TGTGCCAGCTCACCACCTAATGAGGTTCGTGGCTACACCTTC

v_call: TRBV30
d_call: .
clone_size: .
j_call: TRBJ1-5
cdr3_aa: CAWTEPGGRYSNQPQHF
cdr3_nt: TGTGCCTGGACCGAGCCGGGGGGCAGGTATAGCAATCAGCCCCAGCATTTT

v_call: TRBV18
d_call: .
clone_size: .
j_call: TRBJ1-1
cdr3_aa: CASSPGGDLNTEAFF
cdr3_nt: TGTGCCAGCTCACCAGGGGGGGATCTGAACACTGAAGCTTTCTTT

v_call: TRBV2
d_call: .
clone_size: few
j_call: TRBJ1-2
cdr3_aa: CASELGQRNYGYTF
cdr3_nt: TGTGCCAGCGAACTGGGACAACGAAACTATGGCTACACCTTC

v_call: TRBV5-5
d_call: TRBD1
clone_size: .
j_call: TRBJ1-1
cdr3_aa: CATRTGENTEAFF
cdr3_nt: TGTGCCACCCGGACAGGAGAGAACACTGAAGCTTTCTTT

v_call: TRBV19
d_call: .
clone_size: few
j_call: TRBJ2-5
cdr3_aa: CASSMRQQETQYF
cdr3_nt: TGTGCCAGTAGTATGAGGCAGCAAGAGACCCAGTACTTC

v_call: TRBV5-6
d_call: .
clone_size: .
j_call: TRBJ1-4
cdr3_aa: CASSLLGGGGDEKLFF
cdr3_nt: TGTGCCAGCAGCTTGCTTGGCGGGGGTGGGGATGAAAAACTGTTTTTT

v_call: TRBV15
d_call: .
clone_size: .
j_call: TRBJ1-1
cdr3_aa: CATSRDGATTEAFF
cdr3_nt: TGTGCCACCAGCAGAGATGGGGCCACTACTGAAGCTTTCTTT